These 24 T cell receptor beta chains share one sample of origin, sequenced in a study of OX40 agonist ivuxolimab in advanced cancers. Sequenced by immunoSEQ multiplex PCR; TCRdb stores in-frame clones only, minus some. The table shows 84,000 or so clones, with 90% to 95% occurring only once. This material consisted of CD4+ or CD8+ T cells sorted from blood, taken in a trial of the OX40 agonist ivuxolimab. Receptors originate from an adult with an advanced solid tumor such as melanoma, head and neck, liver or kidney cancer.

The chain combines TRBV6-6 with TRBJ2-5; D remains ambiguous. The CDR3 totals 14 residues. V shed 2 bases and J shed 0 bases, with 7 bases lying between them. CDR1 and CDR2 (germline): MNHNY, SVGAGI (reference sequence). The CDR3: CASSYRLDQETQYF. The CDR3, as DNA: TGTGCCAGCAGTTACCGGCTAGACCAAGAGACCCAGTACTTC.

The V call is TRBV11-3, the J call TRBJ1-3; unclear D gene. The ends were cut back, 1 base at V and 3 bases at J, with 10 bases in the middle. This CDR3 has 15 amino acids. Per the germline V gene, CDR1 is SGHNT and CDR2 is YENEEA. The CDR3 protein is CASSLGADFGNTIYF. The CDR3 bases are TGTGCCAGCAGCTTAGGGGCGGATTTTGGAAACACCATATATTTT.

The chain is built from TRBV5-1 and TRBJ2-4; D remains unclear. This CDR3 has 17 amino acids. Germline V gene sequence: CDR1 SGHRS, CDR2 YFSETQ. Trimming stripped 0 bases from V and 0 bases from J, with 13 bases between. Here the CDR3 reads CASSLGQELLAKNIQYF. The DNA for the CDR3 is TGCGCCAGCAGCTTGGGTCAAGAGCTTCTAGCCAAAAACATTCAGTACTTC.

The rearrangement links TRBV7-6 to TRBJ2-3; D is uncertain. Per the germline V gene, CDR1 is SGHVS and CDR2 is FNYEAQ. Trimming left V 1 base short and J 6 bases short, with 11 bases between. The length of the CDR3 is 14 residues. The DNA for the CDR3 is TGTGCCAGCAGCTTAGTCGGCCCCTCGGATACGCAGTATTTT. Residues: CASSLVGPSDTQYF.

This rearrangement joins TRBV5-5 to TRBJ2-7, with no clear D. The CDR3 spans 14 residues. V was pared by 5 bases and J by 1 base, with 13 bases between. The V gene's germline CDR1 is SGHKS and CDR2 YYEKEE (reference sequence). CDR3 sequence: CASSSYGSSYEQYF. As DNA, the CDR3 is TGTGCCAGCAGTTCCTACGGCAGTTCCTACGAGCAGTACTTC.

The V and J genes are TRBV4-3 and TRBJ2-2; 9 bases align to TRBD2. V was clipped by 0 bases and J by 7 bases; unmatched bases: 15. The germline V gene encodes CDR1 LGHNA and CDR2 YSLEER. This CDR3 is 19 amino acids long. CDR3 DNA: TGCGCCAGCAGCCAAGAAGGCGGGGCTAGCGGGGTCCGGGTCGGGGAGCTGTTTTTT. Translating gives CASSQEGGASGVRVGELFF.

Turning to this clone: One junction end does not reproduce the germline sequence, and a read error may be involved. The V gene is TRBV13, the J gene TRBJ1-5; D gene uncertain. Germline V gene sequence: CDR1 PRHDT, CDR2 FYEKMQ (reference sequence). This CDR3 has 14 residues. CDR3 sequence reads: CASSLGGGNRPQHF. Here the CDR3 DNA reads TGTGCCAGCAGCTTAGGGGGCGGAAATCGGCCCCAGCATTTT.

Details on this clone: One end of the junction does not line up with germline, which may come from a read error. The V gene is TRBV11-2, the J gene TRBJ2-7; 10 bases align to TRBD2. CDR1 and CDR2 (germline): SGHAT, FQNNGV. The CDR3 has 15 residues. The CDR3 DNA is TGTGCCGGCAGCCTCGGACTAGCGGATTACGAAGAGCAGTACTTC. Its protein is CAGSLGLADYEEQYF.

The chain is built from TRBV7-6 and TRBJ2-1, with 7 bases fitting TRBD2. The trim removed 3 bases at V and 4 bases at J, leaving 12 bases unmatched. The CDR3 totals 17 residues. CDR1 and CDR2 (germline): SGHVS, FNYEAQ. In DNA, the CDR3 is TGTGCCAGCAGCTTTACCGTCGCGGGAGATGGATACAATGAGCAGTTCTTC. This encodes CASSFTVAGDGYNEQFF.

This clone occurred once. J is TRBJ2-7 and V is TRBV7-2, with unresolved D. Trimming shortened V by 3 bases and J by 1 base, and 4 bases separated the two germline ends. This CDR3 region has 12 residues. The germline gives CDR1 SGHTA, CDR2 FQGNSA. The CDR3 coding sequence is TGTGCCAGCAGCTTCGTATCCTACGAGCAGTACTTC. Protein product: CASSFVSYEQYF. Together with reference TRBV7-2 and TRBJ2-7, the CDR3 gives the full variable domain: GAGVSQSPSNKVTEKGKDVELRCDPISGHTALYWYRQSLGQGLEFLIYFQGNSAPDKSGLPSDRFSAERTGGSVSTLTIQRTQQEDSAVYLCASSFVSYEQYFGPGTRLTVT.

The CDR3 region has the DNA TGTGCCAGCAGCTTGCCCTCTGGGGAGCTGTTTTTT. Amino acids: CASSLPSGELFF. The chain couples TRBV5-4 to TRBJ2-2; no firm D call. The V gene lost 1 base and the J gene lost 8 bases, with 6 bases spanning the gap. CDR3 length equals 12 residues. In germline, CDR1 is SGHNT, CDR2 YYREEE (reference sequence).

V and J are TRBV7-3 and TRBJ2-1; perhaps TRBD2 as D (5 bases). This CDR3 spans 16 amino acids. Trimming stripped 5 bases from V and 0 bases from J, with 14 bases between. Per the germline V gene, CDR1 is SGHTA and CDR2 is FQGTGA. Here the CDR3 DNA reads TGTGCCAGCAGCCCCAAAGCTAGCCCCTCCTACAATGAGCAGTTCTTC. Translating it yields CASSPKASPSYNEQFF.

The chain has TRBV6-6 and TRBJ2-5; the match to TRBD2 covers 8 bases. Trimming at V came to 0 bases and at J to 2 bases, leaving 2 bases not matched to a gene. The CDR3 is 15 residues long. Per the germline V gene, CDR1 is MNHNY and CDR2 is SVGAGI (reference sequence). The CDR3 is CASSYSSGGQETQYF. The CDR3 DNA sequence: TGTGCCAGCAGTTACTCCTCGGGAGGGCAAGAGACCCAGTACTTC.

This chain uses TRBV7-8 with TRBJ2-7, with D uncertain. V lost 0 bases and J lost 0, with 6 bases in between. Germline lookup yields CDR1 SGHVS and CDR2 FQNEAQ. The CDR3 totals 14 residues. Here the CDR3 DNA reads TGTGCCAGCAGCTTAGCGTCAAGCTCCTACGAGCAGTACTTC. This sequence encodes CASSLASSSYEQYF.

The rearrangement joins TRBV6-1 to TRBJ2-2; D possibly corresponds to TRBD1 (6 bases). The CDR3 extends over 17 amino acids. V lost 0 bases to trimming and J lost 4 bases, with 15 bases between them. Germline V gene data show CDR1 as MNHNS and CDR2 as SASEGT. The CDR3 DNA reads TGTGCCAGCAGTGAAGCGTGGGGTGGGGGCGGCACCGGGGAGCTGTTTTTT. This translates into CASSEAWGGGGTGELFF.

The rearrangement links TRBV27 to TRBJ1-1; maybe TRBD1 (5 bases). V lost 5 bases, J lost 3 bases, and 19 bases lay in between. CDR1 is MNHEY, CDR2 SMNVEV, per germline (reference sequence). The CDR3 spans 16 residues. The CDR3 sequence is CASSDQGGEGYTEAFF. Here the CDR3 DNA reads TGTGCCAGCAGTGACCAGGGTGGCGAGGGTTACACTGAAGCTTTCTTT.

Only one count was recorded for this clone. The rearrangement links TRBV4-3 to TRBJ2-1; D might be TRBD1 (5 bases). The V and J ends lost 2 bases and 3 bases respectively, with 20 bases between them. The CDR3 totals 18 residues. Germline loops: CDR1 LGHNA, CDR2 YSLEER. As DNA, the CDR3 is TGCGCCAGCAGCCAAAATTACAGGAATTCATTAGGCTACAATGAGCAGTTCTTC. It codes for CASSQNYRNSLGYNEQFF.

The J gene is TRBJ2-7, the V gene TRBV11-2, with 10 bases matching TRBD1. The V gene's germline CDR1 is SGHAT and CDR2 FQNNGV. The trim removed 5 bases at V and 1 base at J, leaving 11 bases unmatched. This CDR3 contains 17 residues. The CDR3 protein is CASSPTGRTGGSYEQYF. The DNA for the CDR3 is TGTGCCAGCAGCCCCACCGGGAGGACAGGGGGGTCCTACGAGCAGTACTTC. The variable domain in full, completed from reference TRBV11-2 and TRBJ2-7, reads EAGVAQSPRYKIIEKRQSVAFWCNPISGHATLYWYQQILGQGPKLLIQFQNNGVVDDSQLPKDRFSAERLKGVDSTLKIQPAKLEDSAVYLCASSPTGRTGGSYEQYFGPGTRLTVT.

The chain employs TRBV15 and TRBJ1-1; D ambiguous. This CDR3 has 15 amino acids. The ends were cut back, 1 base at V and 4 bases at J, with 13 bases in the middle. CDR1 is LNHNV and CDR2 is YYDKDF in the germline V gene (reference sequence). The CDR3 region has the DNA TGTGCCACCAGCAGAGCCGGGGTGGGGAGCACTGAAGCTTTCTTT. Protein: CATSRAGVGSTEAFF.

The chain links TRBV11-2 to TRBJ2-7, with 9 bases fitting TRBD2. Trimming cost V 2 bases and J 4 bases; bases outside gene matches: 6. From germline, CDR1 is SGHAT and CDR2 FQNNGV. CDR3 size: 15 residues. In nucleotides, the CDR3 is TGTGCCAGCAGCTTAAGCGGGGGGAAATTTTACGAGCAGTACTTC. Translated: CASSLSGGKFYEQYF.

The V call is TRBV7-9, the J call TRBJ2-4, with 12 bases that match TRBD2. V lost 4 bases to trimming and J lost 0 bases; unmatched junction nucleotides: 10. This CDR3 contains 19 residues. CDR1 is SEHNR and CDR2 is FQNEAQ in the germline V gene (reference sequence). As DNA, the CDR3 is TGTGCCAGCAGCTGGACTAGCGGGAAAGAGGTTAGAGCCAAAAACATTCAGTACTTC. Amino acid sequence: CASSWTSGKEVRAKNIQYF.

The CDR3: CASSLSPGQGAVTEAFF. In DNA form, the CDR3 reads TGTGCCAGCAGCTTAAGCCCAGGACAGGGGGCGGTTACTGAAGCTTTCTTT. This chain links TRBV7-6 with TRBJ1-1; the match to TRBD1 covers 11 bases. CDR1 SGHVS and CDR2 FNYEAQ come from the germline V gene. V was clipped by 2 bases and J by 5 bases; unmatched bases: 10. This CDR3 spans 17 amino acids.

The chain links TRBV28 to TRBJ2-7, with D possibly TRBD2 on 6 matching bases. The CDR3 runs to 15 residues. The V and J ends lost 4 bases and 2 bases respectively, with 15 bases between them. From germline, CDR1 is MDHEN and CDR2 SYDVKM. CDR3 bases: TGTGCCAGCAGTTCCGGGACTCGGGCCCCCTACGAGCAGTACTTC. Translating gives CASSSGTRAPYEQYF. Full variable domain (rest looked up from reference TRBV28 and TRBJ2-7): DVKVTQSSRYLVKRTGEKVFLECVQDMDHENMFWYRQDPGLGLRLIYFSYDVKMKEKGDIPEGYSVSREKKERFSLILESASTNQTSMYLCASSSGTRAPYEQYFGPGTRLTVT.

CDR3 loop: CASSIEASGGIYEQYF. The CDR3 coding sequence is TGTGCCAGTAGTATAGAGGCTAGCGGGGGAATCTACGAGCAGTACTTC. The rearrangement uses TRBV19 and TRBJ2-7; TRBD2 matches 10 bases. CDR1 and CDR2 (germline): LNHDA, SQIVND (reference sequence). This CDR3 contains 16 residues. After removal of 0 bases from V and 3 bases from J, the junction contained 5 bases not matched to a gene.